The 3 T cell receptor beta chains reported below all come from one sample, sequenced in a study of shared clonotypes between healthy human individuals. Libraries were prepared by immunoSEQ multiplex PCR; TCRdb keeps only in-frame clonotypes and omits some of them. The sample contains approximately 500,000 clones, roughly 95% of which appear only once. What was sequenced was naive CD4+ T cells sorted from blood. Specified subset: CD45RA+ positively selected. The source of these receptors is a woman aged 25 to 39 in good health.

This clone was seen only once. The CDR3 is CASSLPQGVHQPQHF. CDR3 DNA: TGTGCCAGCAGTTTGCCACAGGGGGTTCATCAGCCCCAGCATTTT. This chain uses TRBV28 with TRBJ1-5; the match to TRBD1 covers 8 bases. Germline V lookup: CDR1 MDHEN, CDR2 SYDVKM. The CDR3 is 15 amino acids. The V segment lost 3 bases and the J segment 5 bases; nucleotides outside the gene matches: 6.

This sequence joins TRBV15 and TRBJ1-3, with D possibly being TRBD1 (5 bases). V was shortened by 5 bases and J by 0 bases, with 14 bases between the two germline ends. The germline gives CDR1 LNHNV, CDR2 YYDKDF (reference sequence). This CDR3 contains 16 residues. Here the CDR3 reads CATSEGPAFSGNTIYF. CDR3 coding DNA: TGTGCCACCAGCGAGGGACCGGCCTTCTCTGGAAACACCATATATTTT.

V is TRBV29-1 and J is TRBJ2-7; TRBD2 might be the D (5 bases). The V and J ends lost 4 bases and 6 bases respectively, with 13 bases between them. The germline V gene has CDR1 SQVTM and CDR2 ANQGSEA. The CDR3 totals 12 residues. CDR3 in amino acids: CSVASSTGEQYF. The CDR3 coding sequence is TGCAGCGTTGCTAGCAGTACGGGCGAGCAGTACTTC.